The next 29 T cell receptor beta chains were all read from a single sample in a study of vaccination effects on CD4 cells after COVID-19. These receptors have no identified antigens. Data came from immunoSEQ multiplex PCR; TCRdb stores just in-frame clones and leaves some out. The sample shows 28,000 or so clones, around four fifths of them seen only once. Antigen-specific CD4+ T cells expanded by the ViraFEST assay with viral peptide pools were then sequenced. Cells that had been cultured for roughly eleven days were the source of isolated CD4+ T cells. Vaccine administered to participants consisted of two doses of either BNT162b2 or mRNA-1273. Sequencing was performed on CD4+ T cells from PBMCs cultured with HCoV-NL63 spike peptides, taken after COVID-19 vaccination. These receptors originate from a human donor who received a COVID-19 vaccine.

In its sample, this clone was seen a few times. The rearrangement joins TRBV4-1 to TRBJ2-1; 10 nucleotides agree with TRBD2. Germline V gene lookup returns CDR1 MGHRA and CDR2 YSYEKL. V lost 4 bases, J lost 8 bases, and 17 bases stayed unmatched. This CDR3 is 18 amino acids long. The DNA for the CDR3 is TGCGCCAGCAGCCCTGGGTCCGGAGCGGGGGGGCTATCGTATGAGCAGTTCTTC. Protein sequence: CASSPGSGAGGLSYEQFF.

The CDR3 sequence: CASSLGQLSGELFF. For the CDR3, the DNA is TGTGCCAGCAGCTTGGGACAGCTAAGCGGGGAGCTGTTTTTT. The chain has TRBV7-9 and TRBJ2-2; 7 nucleotides agree with TRBD1. Germline V gene sequence: CDR1 SEHNR, CDR2 FQNEAQ (reference sequence). With 3 bases clipped from V and 7 bases from J, the junction kept 5 bases outside the gene matches. The CDR3 covers 14 residues.

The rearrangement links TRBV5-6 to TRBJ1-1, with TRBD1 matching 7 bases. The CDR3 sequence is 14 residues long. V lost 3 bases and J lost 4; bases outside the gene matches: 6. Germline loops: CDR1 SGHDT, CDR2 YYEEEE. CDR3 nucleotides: TGTGCCAGCAGCTACACAGGGGTTGGCACTGAAGCTTTCTTT. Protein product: CASSYTGVGTEAFF.

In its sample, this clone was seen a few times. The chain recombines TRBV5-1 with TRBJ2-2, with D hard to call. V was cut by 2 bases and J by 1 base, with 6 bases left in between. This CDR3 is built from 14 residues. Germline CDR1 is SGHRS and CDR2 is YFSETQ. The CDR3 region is CASSLLLNTGELFF. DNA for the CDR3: TGCGCCAGCAGCTTACTCCTGAACACCGGGGAGCTGTTTTTT.

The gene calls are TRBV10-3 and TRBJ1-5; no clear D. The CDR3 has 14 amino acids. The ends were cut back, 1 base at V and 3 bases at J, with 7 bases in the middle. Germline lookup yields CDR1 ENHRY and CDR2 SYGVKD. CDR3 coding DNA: TGTGCCATCAGTGAGTTTCAGGACAATCAGCCCCAGCATTTT. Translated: CAISEFQDNQPQHF.

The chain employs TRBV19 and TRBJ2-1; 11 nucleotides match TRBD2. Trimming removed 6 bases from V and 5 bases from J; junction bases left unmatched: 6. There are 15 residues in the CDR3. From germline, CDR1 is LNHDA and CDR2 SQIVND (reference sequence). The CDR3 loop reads CASRVLAGGNNEQFF. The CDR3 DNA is TGTGCCAGTAGGGTTCTAGCGGGAGGCAACAATGAGCAGTTCTTC.

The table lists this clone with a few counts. The CDR3 reads CASSQGETVQYF. In DNA, the CDR3 is TGTGCCAGCAGCCAAGGCGAGACAGTTCAGTACTTC. The chain employs TRBV3-1 (or the pseudogene TRBV3-2) and TRBJ2-7, with D perhaps matching TRBD1 (5 bases). The CDR3 covers 12 residues. CDR1 LGHDT and CDR2 YNNKEL come from the germline V gene (reference sequence). Trimming removed 1 base from V and 10 bases from J, with 11 bases in between.

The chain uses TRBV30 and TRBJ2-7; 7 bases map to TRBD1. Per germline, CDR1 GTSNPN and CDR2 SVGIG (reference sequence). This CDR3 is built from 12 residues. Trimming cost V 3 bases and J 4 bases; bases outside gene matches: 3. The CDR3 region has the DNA TGTGCCTGGAGCCCGACAGGGTACGAGCAGTACTTC. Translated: CAWSPTGYEQYF.

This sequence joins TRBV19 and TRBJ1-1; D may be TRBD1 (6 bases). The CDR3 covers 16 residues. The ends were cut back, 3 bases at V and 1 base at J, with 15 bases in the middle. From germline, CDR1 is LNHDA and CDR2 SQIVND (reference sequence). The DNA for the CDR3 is TGTGCCAGTAGTATGGGGCAGGGGCAAAGGAACACTGAAGCTTTCTTT. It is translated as CASSMGQGQRNTEAFF.

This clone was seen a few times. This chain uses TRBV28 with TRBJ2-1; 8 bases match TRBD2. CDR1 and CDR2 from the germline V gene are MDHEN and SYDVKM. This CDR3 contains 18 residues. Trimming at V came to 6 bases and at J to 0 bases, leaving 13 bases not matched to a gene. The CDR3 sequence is CASSPTLGAGDSYNEQFF. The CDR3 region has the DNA TGTGCCAGCAGCCCCACCCTGGGAGCGGGGGACTCCTACAATGAGCAGTTCTTC. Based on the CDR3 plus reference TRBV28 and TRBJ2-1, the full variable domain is DVKVTQSSRYLVKRTGEKVFLECVQDMDHENMFWYRQDPGLGLRLIYFSYDVKMKEKGDIPEGYSVSREKKERFSLILESASTNQTSMYLCASSPTLGAGDSYNEQFFGPGTRLTVL.

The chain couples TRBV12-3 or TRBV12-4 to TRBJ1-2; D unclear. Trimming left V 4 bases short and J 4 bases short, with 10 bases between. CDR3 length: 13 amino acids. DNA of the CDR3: TGTGCCAGCAGTTACGACATCGGCTATGGCTACACCTTC. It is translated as CASSYDIGYGYTF.

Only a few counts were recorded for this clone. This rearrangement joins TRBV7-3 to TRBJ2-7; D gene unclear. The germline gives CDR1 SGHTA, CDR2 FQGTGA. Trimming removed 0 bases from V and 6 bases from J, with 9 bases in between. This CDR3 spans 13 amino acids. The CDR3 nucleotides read TGTGCCAGCAGCTTAACACTTTGGACCGAGCAGTACTTC. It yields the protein CASSLTLWTEQYF.

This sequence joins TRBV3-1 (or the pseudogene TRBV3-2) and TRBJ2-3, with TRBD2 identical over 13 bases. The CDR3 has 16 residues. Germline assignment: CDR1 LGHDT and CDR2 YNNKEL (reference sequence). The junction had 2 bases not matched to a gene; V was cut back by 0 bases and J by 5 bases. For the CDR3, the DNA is TGTGCCAGCAGCCAAGAGAGGACTAGCGGGGGAGATACGCAGTATTTT. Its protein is CASSQERTSGGDTQYF.

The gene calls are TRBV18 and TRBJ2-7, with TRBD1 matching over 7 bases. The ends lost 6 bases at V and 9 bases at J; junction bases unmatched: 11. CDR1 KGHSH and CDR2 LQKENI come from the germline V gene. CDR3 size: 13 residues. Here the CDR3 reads CASSPGQENAQYF. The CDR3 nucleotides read TGTGCCAGCTCTCCTGGACAGGAGAATGCGCAGTACTTC.

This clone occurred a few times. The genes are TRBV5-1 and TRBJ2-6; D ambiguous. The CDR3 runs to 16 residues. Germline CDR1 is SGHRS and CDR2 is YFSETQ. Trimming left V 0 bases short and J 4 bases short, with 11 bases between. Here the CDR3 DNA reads TGCGCCAGCAGCTTGGTTGCGGCGAGGGGGGCCAACGTCCTGACTTTC. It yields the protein CASSLVAARGANVLTF.

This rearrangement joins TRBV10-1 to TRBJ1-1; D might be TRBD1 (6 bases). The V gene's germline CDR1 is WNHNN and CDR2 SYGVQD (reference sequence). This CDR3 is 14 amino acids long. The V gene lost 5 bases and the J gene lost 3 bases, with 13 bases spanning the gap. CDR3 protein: CASSRDKDDTEAFF. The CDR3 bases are TGCGCCAGCAGTCGGGACAAGGATGACACTGAAGCTTTCTTT.

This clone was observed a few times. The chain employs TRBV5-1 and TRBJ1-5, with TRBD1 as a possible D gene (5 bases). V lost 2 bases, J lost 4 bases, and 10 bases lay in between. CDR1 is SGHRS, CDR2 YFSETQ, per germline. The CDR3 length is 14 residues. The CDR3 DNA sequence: TGCGCCAGCAGCTTTAGCAGGGAGAATCAGCCCCAGCATTTT. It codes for CASSFSRENQPQHF.

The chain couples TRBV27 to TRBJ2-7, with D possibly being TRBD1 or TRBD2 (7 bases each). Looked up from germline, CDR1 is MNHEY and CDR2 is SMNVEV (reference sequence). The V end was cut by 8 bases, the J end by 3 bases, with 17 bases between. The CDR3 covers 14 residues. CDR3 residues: CASWRAGQIYEQYF. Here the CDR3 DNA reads TGTGCCAGCTGGCGAGCGGGACAGATCTACGAGCAGTACTTC.

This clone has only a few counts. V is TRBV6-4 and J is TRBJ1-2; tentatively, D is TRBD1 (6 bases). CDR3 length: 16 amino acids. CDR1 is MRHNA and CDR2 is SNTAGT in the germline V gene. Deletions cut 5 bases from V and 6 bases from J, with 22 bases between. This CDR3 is CASSQEIVAGANGYTF. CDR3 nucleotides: TGTGCCAGCAGTCAAGAAATTGTGGCAGGGGCTAATGGCTACACCTTC.

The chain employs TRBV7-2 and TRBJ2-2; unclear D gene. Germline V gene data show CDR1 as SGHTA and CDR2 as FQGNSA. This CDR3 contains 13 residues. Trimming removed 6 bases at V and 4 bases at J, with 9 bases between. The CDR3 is CASSYQPTGELFF. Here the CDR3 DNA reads TGTGCCAGCAGTTACCAACCCACCGGGGAGCTGTTTTTT.

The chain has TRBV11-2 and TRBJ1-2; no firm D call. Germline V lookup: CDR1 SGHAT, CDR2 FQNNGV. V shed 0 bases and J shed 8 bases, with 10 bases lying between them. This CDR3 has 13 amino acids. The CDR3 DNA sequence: TGTGCCAGCAGCTTAGATATGGCTCGGGGCTACACCTTC. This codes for CASSLDMARGYTF.

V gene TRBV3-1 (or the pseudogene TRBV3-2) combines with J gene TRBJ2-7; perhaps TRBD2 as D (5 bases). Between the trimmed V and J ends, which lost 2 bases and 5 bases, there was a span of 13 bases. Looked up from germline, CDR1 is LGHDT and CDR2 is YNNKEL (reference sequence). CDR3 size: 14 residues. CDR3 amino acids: CASSQRGHGDEQYF. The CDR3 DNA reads TGTGCCAGCAGCCAACGGGGTCACGGGGACGAGCAGTACTTC.

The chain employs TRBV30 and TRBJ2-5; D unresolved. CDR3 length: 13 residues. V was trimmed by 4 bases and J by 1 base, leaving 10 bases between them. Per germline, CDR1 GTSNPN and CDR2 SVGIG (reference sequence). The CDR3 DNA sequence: TGTGCCTGGAATCGGGCAGCCCAAGAGACCCAGTACTTC. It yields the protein CAWNRAAQETQYF.

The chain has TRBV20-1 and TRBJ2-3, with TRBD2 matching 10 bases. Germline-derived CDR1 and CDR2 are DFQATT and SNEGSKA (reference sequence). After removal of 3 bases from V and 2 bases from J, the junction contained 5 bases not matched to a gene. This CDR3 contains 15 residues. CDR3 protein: CSASAAGGYTDTQYF. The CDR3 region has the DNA TGCAGTGCTAGTGCAGCGGGAGGGTACACAGATACGCAGTATTTT.

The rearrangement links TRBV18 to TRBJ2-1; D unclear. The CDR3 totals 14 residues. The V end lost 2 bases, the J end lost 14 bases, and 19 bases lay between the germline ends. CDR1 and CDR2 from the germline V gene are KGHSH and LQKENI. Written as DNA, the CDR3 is TGTGCCAGCTCACCAACGGAAAGGGCGCCTGCCGAGTTCTTC. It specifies CASSPTERAPAEFF. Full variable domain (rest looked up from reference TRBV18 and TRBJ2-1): NAGVMQNPRHLVRRRGQEARLRCSPMKGHSHVYWYRQLPEEGLKFMVYLQKENIIDESGMPKERFSAEFPKEGPSILRIQQVVRGDSAAYFCASSPTERAPAEFFGPGTRLTVL.

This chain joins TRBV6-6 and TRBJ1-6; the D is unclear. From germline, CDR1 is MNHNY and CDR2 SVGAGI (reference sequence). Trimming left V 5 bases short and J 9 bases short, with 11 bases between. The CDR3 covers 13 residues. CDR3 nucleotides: TGTGCCAGCAGTAATGACTGGGCTTCACCCCTCCACTTT. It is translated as CASSNDWASPLHF.

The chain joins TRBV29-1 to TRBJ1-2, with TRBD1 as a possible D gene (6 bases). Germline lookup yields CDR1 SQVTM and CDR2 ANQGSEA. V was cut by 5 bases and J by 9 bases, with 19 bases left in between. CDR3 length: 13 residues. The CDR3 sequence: CSVPLLDRRSYTF. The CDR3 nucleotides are TGCAGCGTTCCCTTACTTGACAGGAGGAGCTACACCTTC.

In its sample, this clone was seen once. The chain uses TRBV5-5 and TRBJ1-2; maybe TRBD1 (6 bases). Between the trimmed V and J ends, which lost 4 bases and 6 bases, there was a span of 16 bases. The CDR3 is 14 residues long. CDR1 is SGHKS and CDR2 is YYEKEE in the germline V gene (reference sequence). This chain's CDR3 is CASSRGGYSDGYTF. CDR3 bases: TGTGCCAGCAGCCGAGGGGGGTACAGCGATGGCTACACCTTC.

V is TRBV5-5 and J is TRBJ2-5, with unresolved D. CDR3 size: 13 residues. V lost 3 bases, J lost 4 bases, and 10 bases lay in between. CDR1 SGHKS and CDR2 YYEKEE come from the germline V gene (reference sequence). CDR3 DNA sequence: TGTGCCAGCAGCTCCCCCCAGAGAGAGACCCAGTACTTC. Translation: CASSSPQRETQYF.